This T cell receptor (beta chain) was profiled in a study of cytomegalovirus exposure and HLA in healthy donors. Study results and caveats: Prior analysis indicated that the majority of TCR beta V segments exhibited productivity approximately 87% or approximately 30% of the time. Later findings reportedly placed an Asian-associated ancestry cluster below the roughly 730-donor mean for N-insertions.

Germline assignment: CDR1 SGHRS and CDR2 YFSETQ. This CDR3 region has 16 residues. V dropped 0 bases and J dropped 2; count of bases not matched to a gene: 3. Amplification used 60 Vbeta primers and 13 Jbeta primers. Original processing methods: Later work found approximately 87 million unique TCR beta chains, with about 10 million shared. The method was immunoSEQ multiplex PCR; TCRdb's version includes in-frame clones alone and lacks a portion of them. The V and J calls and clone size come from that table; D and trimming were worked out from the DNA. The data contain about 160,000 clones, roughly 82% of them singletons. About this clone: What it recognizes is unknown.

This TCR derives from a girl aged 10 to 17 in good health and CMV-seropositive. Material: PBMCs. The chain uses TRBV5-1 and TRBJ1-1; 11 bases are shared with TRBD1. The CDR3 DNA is TGCGCCAGCAGCTTGGTGTGGACAGGGGGCAACACTGAAGCTTTCTTT. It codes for CASSLVWTGGNTEAFF.